The next 2 T cell receptor beta chains were all read from a single sample in a study of blood T cell repertoires in COVID-19. Method: immunoSEQ multiplex PCR; TCRdb's copy keeps in-frame clones and lacks some. The sample has some 30,000 clones; 91% are singletons. The specimen was peripheral blood. Source of these receptors: a human donor with active COVID-19. The donor label of this sample is uncertain.

This clone was found once. The chain employs TRBV7-2 and TRBJ2-7; TRBD1 might be the D (6 bases). This CDR3 comprises 15 residues. V lost 2 bases and J lost 6, with 17 bases in between. Germline V gives CDR1 SGHTA, CDR2 FQGNSA. CDR3 residues: CASSLPNDRLREQYF. The CDR3 nucleotides read TGTGCCAGCAGCTTACCCAACGACAGGCTTCGCGAGCAGTACTTC.

The chain recombines TRBV6-6 with TRBJ2-7; 8 bases align to TRBD1. This CDR3 region has 13 residues. J was trimmed by 7 bases and V by 2 bases; bases with no gene match: 4. CDR1 and CDR2 from the germline V gene are MNHNY and SVGAGI (reference sequence). The CDR3 here is CASSYGTGGEQYF. In nucleotides, the CDR3 is TGTGCCAGCAGTTACGGGACAGGTGGGGAGCAGTACTTC.